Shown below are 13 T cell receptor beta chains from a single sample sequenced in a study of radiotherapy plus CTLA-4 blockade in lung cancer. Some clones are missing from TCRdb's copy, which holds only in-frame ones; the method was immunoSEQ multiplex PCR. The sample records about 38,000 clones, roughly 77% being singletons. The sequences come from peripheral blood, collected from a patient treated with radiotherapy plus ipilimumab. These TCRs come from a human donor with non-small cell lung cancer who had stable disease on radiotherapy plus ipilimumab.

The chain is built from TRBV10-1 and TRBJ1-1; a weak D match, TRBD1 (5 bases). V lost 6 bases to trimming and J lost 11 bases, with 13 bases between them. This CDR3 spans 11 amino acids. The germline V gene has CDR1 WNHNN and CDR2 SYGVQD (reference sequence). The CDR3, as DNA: TGCGCCAGCAGCCCTGGCAGGGTCGCTTTCTTT. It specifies CASSPGRVAFF.

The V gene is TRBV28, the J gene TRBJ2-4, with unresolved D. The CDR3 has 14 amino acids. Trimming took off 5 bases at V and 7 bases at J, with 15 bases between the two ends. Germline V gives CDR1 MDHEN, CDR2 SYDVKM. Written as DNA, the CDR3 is TGTGCCAGCAGTCCCCGTTCCGTTGGGAACATTCAGTACTTC. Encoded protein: CASSPRSVGNIQYF.

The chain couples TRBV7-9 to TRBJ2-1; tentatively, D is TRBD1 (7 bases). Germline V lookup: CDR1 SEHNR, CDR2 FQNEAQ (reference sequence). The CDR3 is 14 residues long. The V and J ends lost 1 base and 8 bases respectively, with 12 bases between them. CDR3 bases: TGTGCCAGCAGCTTAGGGGCGGGACAGCATGAGCAGTTCTTC. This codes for CASSLGAGQHEQFF.

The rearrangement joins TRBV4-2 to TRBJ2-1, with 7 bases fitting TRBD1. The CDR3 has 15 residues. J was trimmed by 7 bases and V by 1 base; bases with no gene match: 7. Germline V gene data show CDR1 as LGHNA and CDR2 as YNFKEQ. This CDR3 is CASSQAGQPSNEQFF. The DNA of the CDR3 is TGTGCCAGCAGCCAAGCGGGACAGCCCTCAAATGAGCAGTTCTTC.

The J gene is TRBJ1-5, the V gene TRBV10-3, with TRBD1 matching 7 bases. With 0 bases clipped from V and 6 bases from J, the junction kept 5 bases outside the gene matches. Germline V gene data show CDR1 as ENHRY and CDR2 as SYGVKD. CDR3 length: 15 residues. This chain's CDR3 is CAISESRQGRQPQHF. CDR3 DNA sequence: TGTGCCATCAGTGAGTCCAGACAGGGACGTCAGCCCCAGCATTTT.

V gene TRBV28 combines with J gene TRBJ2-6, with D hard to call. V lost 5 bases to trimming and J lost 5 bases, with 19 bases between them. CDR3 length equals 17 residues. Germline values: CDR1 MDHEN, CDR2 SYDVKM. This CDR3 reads CASSTPRPLLRANVLTF. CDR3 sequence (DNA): TGTGCCAGCAGTACACCCCGACCCCTGTTGCGGGCCAACGTCCTGACTTTC.

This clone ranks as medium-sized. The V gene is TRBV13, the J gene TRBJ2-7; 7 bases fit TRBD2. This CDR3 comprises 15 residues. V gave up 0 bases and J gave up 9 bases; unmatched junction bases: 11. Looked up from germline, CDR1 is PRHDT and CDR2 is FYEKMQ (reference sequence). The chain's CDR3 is CASSLGRSGGTAQYF. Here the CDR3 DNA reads TGTGCCAGCAGCTTAGGCAGGTCGGGGGGTACCGCGCAGTACTTC.

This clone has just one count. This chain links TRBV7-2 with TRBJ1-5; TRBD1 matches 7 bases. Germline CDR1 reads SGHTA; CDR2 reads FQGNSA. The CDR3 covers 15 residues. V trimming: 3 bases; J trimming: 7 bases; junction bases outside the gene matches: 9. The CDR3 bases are TGTGCCAGCAGCTTGGTACAGGGGATAGGGCAGCCCCAGCATTTT. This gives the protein CASSLVQGIGQPQHF. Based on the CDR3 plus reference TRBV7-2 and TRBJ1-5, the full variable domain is GAGVSQSPSNKVTEKGKDVELRCDPISGHTALYWYRQSLGQGLEFLIYFQGNSAPDKSGLPSDRFSAERTGGSVSTLTIQRTQQEDSAVYLCASSLVQGIGQPQHFGDGTRLSIL.

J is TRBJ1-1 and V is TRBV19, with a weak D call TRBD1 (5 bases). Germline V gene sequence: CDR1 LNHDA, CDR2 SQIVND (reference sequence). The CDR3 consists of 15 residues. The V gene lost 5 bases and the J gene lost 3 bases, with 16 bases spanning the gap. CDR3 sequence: CASSPIPGSHTEAFF. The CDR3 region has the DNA TGTGCCAGTAGTCCGATCCCAGGGTCCCACACTGAAGCTTTCTTT.

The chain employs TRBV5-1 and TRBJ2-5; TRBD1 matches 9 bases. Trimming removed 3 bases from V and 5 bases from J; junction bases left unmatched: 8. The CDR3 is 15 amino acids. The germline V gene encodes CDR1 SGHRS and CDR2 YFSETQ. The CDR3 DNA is TGCGCCAGCAGCTGGGGGACAGGGTTCTGGGAGACCCAGTACTTC. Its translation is CASSWGTGFWETQYF. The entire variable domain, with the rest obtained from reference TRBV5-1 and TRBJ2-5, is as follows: KAGVTQTPRYLIKTRGQQVTLSCSPISGHRSVSWYQQTPGQGLQFLFEYFSETQRNKGNFPGRFSGRQFSNSRSEMNVSTLELGDSALYLCASSWGTGFWETQYFGPGTRLLVL.

The CDR3 loop reads CASSDGAGGNYGYTF. The DNA for the CDR3 is TGTGCCAGCAGTGATGGGGCAGGGGGTAACTATGGCTACACCTTC. The chain has TRBV2 and TRBJ1-2, with 7 bases lining up with TRBD1. V trimming: 3 bases; J trimming: 1 base; junction bases outside the gene matches: 5. CDR1 SNHLY and CDR2 FYNNEI come from the germline V gene. The CDR3 totals 15 residues.

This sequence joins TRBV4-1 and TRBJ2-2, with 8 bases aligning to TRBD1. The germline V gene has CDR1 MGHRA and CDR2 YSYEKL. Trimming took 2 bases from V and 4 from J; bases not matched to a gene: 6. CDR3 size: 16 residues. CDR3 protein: CASSQSGGWGTGELFF. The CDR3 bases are TGCGCCAGCAGCCAATCAGGGGGCTGGGGCACCGGGGAGCTGTTTTTT.

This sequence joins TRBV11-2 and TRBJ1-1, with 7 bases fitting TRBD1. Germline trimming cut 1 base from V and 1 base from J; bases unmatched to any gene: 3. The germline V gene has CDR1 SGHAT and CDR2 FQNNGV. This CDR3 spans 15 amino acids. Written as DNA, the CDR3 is TGTGCCAGCAGCTTAGCGGGACAGACGAACACTGAAGCTTTCTTT. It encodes CASSLAGQTNTEAFF.